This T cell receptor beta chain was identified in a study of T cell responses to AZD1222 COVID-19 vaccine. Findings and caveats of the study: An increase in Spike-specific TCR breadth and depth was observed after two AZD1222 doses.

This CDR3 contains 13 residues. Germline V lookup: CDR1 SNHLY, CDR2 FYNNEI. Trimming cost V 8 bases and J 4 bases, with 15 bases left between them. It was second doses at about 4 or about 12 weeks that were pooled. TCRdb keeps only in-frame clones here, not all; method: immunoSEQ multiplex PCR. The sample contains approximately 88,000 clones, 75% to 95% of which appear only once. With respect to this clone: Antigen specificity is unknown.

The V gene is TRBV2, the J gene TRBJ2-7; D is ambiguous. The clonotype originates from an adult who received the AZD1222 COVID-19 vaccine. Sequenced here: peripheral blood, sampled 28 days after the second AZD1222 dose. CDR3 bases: TGTGCCAGCGGGTTCTCAGAGCGATACGAGCAGTACTTC. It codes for CASGFSERYEQYF.